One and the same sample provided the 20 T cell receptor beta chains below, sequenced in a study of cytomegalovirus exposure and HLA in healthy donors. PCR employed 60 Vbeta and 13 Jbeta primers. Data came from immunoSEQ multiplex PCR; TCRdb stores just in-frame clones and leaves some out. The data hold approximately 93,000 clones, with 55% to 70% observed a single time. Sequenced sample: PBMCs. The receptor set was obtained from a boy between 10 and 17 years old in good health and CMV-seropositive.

The CDR3 reads CASSLDRVGTEAFF. The CDR3 DNA follows: TGCGCCAGCAGCTTGGACAGGGTGGGCACTGAAGCTTTCTTT. The rearrangement joins TRBV5-1 to TRBJ1-1, with D perhaps TRBD1 (6 bases). Between the trimmed V and J ends, which lost 0 bases and 4 bases, there was a span of 10 bases. Germline assignment: CDR1 SGHRS and CDR2 YFSETQ. The CDR3 sequence is 14 residues long.

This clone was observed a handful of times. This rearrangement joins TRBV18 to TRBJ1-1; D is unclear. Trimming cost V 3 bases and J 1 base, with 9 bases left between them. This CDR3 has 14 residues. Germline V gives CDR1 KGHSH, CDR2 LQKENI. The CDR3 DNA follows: TGTGCCAGCTCACCGTCTCGCGGGAACACTGAAGCTTTCTTT. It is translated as CASSPSRGNTEAFF.

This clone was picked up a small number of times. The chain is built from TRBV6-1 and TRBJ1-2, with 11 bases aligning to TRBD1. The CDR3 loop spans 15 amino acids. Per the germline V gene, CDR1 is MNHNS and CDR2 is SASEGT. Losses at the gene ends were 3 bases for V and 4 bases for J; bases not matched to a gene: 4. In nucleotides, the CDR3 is TGTGCCAGCAGTGACCGGACAGGGGGCATCTATGGCTACACCTTC. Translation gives CASSDRTGGIYGYTF.

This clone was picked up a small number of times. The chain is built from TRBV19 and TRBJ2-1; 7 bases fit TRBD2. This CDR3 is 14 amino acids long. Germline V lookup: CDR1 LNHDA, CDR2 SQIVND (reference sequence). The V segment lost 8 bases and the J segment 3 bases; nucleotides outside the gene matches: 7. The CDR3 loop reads CASGASGDYNEQFF. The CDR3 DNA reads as TGTGCCAGTGGAGCCAGCGGGGACTACAATGAGCAGTTCTTC.

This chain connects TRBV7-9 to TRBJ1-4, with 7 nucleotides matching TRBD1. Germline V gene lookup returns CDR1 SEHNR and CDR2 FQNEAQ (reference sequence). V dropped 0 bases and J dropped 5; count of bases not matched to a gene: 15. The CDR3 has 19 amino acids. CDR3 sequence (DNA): TGTGCCAGCAGCTTAGCGCAAGGGGGCGCGAGGTCCACAAATGAAAAACTGTTTTTT. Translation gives CASSLAQGGARSTNEKLFF.

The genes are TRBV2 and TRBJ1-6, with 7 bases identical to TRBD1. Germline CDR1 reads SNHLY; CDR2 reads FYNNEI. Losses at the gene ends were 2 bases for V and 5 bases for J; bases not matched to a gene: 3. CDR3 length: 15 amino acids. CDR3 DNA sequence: TGTGCCAGCAGTGAAAGGGGGCGAAATAATTCACCCCTCCACTTT. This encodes CASSERGRNNSPLHF.

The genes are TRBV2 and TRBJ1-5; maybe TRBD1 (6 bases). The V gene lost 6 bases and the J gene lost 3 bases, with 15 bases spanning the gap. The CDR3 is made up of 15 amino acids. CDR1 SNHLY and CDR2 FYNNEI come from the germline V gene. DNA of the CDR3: TGTGCCAGCAGCGGCACCGGGACACTCAATCAGCCCCAGCATTTT. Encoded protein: CASSGTGTLNQPQHF.

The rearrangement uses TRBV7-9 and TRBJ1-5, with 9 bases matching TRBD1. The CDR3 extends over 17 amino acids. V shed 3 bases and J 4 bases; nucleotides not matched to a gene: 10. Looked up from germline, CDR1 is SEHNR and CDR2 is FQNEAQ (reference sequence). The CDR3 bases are TGTGCCAGCAGCTTTATGGGACAGGGTATCGGGAATCAGCCCCAGCATTTT. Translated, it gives CASSFMGQGIGNQPQHF.

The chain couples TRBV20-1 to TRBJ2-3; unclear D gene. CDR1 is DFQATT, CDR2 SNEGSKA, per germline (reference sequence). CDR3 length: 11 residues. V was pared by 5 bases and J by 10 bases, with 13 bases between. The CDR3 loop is CSALLAAAQYF. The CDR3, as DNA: TGCAGTGCTCTCCTGGCCGCGGCGCAGTATTTT.

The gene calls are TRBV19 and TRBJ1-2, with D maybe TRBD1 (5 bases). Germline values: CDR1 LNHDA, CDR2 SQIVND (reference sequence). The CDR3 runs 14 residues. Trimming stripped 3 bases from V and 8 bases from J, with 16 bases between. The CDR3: CASSIDSTASGYTF. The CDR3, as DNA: TGTGCCAGTAGTATCGACAGTACGGCGTCAGGCTACACCTTC. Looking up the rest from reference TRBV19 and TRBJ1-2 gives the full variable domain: DGGITQSPKYLFRKEGQNVTLSCEQNLNHDAMYWYRQDPGQGLRLIYYSQIVNDFQKGDIAEGYSVSREKKESFPLTVTSAQKNPTAFYLCASSIDSTASGYTFGSGTRLTVV.

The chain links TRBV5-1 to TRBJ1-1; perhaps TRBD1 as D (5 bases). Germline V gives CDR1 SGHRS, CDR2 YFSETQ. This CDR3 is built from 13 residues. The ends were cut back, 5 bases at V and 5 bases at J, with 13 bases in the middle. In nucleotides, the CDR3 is TGCGCCAGCAGATCTCCAGGGAGGACTGAAGCTTTCTTT. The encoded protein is CASRSPGRTEAFF.

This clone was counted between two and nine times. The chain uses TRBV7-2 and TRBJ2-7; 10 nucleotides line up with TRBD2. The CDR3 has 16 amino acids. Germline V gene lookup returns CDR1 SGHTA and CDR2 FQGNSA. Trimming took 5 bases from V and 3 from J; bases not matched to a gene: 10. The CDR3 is CASSPQPAGGYYEQYF. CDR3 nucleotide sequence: TGTGCCAGCAGCCCCCAGCCAGCGGGAGGGTACTACGAGCAGTACTTC.

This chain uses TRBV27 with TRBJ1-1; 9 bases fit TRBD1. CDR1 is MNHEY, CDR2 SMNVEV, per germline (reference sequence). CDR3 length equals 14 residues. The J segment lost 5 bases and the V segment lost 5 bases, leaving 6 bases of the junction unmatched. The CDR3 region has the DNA TGTGCCAGCAGTATCGGGACAGGGATGACTGAAGCTTTCTTT. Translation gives CASSIGTGMTEAFF.

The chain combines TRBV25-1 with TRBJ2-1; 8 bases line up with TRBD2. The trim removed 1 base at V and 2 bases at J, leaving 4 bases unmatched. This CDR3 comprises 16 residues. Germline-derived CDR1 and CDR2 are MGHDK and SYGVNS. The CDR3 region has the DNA TGTGCCAGCAGTGAATCGCTAGCGGGTACCTACAATGAGCAGTTCTTC. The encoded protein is CASSESLAGTYNEQFF.

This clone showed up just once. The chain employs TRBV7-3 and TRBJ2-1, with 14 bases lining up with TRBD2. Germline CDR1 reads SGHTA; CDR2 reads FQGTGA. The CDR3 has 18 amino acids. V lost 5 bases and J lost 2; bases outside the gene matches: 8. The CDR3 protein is CASSPGTSGSLPYNEQFF. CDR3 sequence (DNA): TGTGCCAGCAGCCCCGGGACTAGCGGGAGTCTTCCCTACAATGAGCAGTTCTTC.

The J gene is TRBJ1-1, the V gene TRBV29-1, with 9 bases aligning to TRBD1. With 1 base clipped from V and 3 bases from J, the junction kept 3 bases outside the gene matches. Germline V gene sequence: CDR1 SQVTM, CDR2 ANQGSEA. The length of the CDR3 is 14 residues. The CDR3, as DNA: TGCAGCGTTGAAGTTACAGGGGGCTACACTGAAGCTTTCTTT. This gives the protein CSVEVTGGYTEAFF. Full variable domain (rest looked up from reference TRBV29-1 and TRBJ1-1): SAVISQKPSRDICQRGTSLTIQCQVDSQVTMMFWYRQQPGQSLTLIATANQGSEATYESGFVIDKFPISRPNLTFSTLTVSNMSPEDSSIYLCSVEVTGGYTEAFFGQGTRLTVV.

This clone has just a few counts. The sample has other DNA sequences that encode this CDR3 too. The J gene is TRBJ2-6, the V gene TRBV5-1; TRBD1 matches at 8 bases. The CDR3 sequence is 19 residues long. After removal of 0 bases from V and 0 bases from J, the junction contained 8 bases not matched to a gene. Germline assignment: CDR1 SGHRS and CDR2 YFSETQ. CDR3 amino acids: CASSLVPGTGISGANVLTF. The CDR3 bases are TGCGCCAGCAGCTTGGTTCCCGGGACAGGAATCTCTGGGGCCAACGTCCTGACTTTC.

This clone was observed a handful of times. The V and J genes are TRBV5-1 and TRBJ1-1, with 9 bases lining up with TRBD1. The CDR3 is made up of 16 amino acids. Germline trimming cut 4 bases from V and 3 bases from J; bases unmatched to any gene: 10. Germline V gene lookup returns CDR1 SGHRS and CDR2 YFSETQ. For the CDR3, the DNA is TGCGCCAGCAGCCCCAGTCCCGGGACAGGGTACACTGAAGCTTTCTTT. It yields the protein CASSPSPGTGYTEAFF.

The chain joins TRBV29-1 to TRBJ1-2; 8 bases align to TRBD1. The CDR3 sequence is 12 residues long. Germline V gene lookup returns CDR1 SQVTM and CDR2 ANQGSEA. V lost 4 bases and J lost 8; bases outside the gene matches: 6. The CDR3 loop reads CSVATGEIGYTF. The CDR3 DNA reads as TGCAGCGTTGCGACAGGGGAAATAGGCTACACCTTC.

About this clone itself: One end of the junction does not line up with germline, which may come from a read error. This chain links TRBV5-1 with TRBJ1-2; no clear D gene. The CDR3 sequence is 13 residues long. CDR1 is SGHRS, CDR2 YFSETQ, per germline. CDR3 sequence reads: CASSKGENYGYPF. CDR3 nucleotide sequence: TGCGCCAGCAGCAAGGGAGAGAACTATGGCTACCCCTTC.